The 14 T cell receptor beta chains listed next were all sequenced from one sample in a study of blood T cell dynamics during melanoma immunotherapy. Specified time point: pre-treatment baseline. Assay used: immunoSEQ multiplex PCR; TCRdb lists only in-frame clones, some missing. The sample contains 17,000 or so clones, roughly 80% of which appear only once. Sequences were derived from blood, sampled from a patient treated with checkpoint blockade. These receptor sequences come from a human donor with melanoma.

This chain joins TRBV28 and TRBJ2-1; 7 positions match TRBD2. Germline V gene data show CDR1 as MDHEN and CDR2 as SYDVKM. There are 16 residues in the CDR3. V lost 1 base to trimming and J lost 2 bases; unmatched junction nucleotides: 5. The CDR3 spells CASSLSAGVTYNEQFF. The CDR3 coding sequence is TGTGCCAGCAGTTTATCGGCGGGAGTCACCTACAATGAGCAGTTCTTC.

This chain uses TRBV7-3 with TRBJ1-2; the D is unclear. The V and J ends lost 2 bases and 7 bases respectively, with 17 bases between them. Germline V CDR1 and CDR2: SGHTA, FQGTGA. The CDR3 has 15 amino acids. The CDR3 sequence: CASSLSSGDSGGYTF. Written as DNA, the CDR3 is TGTGCCAGCAGCTTATCATCTGGGGATAGCGGTGGCTACACCTTC.

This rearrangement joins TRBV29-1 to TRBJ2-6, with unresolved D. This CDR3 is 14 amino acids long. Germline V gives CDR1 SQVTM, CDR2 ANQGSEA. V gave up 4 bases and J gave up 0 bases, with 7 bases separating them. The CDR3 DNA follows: TGCAGCGTTGCCGTGAGCTCTGGGGCCAACGTCCTGACTTTC. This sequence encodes CSVAVSSGANVLTF.

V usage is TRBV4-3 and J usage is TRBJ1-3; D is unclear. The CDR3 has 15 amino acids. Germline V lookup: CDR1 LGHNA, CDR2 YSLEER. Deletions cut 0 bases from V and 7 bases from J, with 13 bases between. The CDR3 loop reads CASSQDRWGSNTIYF. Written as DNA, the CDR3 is TGCGCCAGCAGCCAAGATCGTTGGGGTAGTAACACCATATATTTT.

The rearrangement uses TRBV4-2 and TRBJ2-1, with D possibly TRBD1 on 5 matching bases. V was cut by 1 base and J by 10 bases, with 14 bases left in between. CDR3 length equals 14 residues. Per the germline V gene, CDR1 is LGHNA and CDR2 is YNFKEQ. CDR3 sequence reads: CASSQVEGAWEQFF. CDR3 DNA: TGTGCCAGCAGCCAAGTGGAAGGGGCTTGGGAGCAGTTCTTC.

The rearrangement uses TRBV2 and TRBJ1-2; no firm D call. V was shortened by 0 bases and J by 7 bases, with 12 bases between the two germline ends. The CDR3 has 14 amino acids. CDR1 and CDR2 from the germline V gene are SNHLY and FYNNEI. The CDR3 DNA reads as TGTGCCAGCAGTGAAGCAGGTCAGGCAGGTGGCTACACCTTC. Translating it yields CASSEAGQAGGYTF.

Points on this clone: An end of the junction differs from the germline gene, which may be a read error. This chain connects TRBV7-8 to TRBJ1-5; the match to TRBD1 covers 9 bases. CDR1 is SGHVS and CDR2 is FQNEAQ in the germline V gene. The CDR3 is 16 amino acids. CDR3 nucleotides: TGCGCCAGCAGCCAAGAGGGACAGGGTGACAATCAGCCCCAGCATTTT. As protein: CASSQEGQGDNQPQHF.

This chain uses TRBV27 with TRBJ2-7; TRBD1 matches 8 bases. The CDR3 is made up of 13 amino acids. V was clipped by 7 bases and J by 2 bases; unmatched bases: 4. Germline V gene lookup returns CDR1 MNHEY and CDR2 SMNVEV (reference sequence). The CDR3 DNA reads TGTGCCAGCATGGGACAGGAGGCCTACGAGCAGTACTTC. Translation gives CASMGQEAYEQYF.

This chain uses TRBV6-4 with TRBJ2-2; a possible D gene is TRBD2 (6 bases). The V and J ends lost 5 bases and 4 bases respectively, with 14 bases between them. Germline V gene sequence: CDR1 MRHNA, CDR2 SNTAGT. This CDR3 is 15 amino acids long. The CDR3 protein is CASSSLGGSTGELFF. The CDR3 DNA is TGTGCCAGCAGTTCCCTCGGGGGAAGCACCGGGGAGCTGTTTTTT.

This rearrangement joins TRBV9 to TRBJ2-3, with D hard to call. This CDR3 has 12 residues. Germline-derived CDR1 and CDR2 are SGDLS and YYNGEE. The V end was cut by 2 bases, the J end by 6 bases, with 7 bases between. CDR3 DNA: TGTGCCAGCAGCGTTCTGGGGGATACGCAGTATTTT. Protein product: CASSVLGDTQYF.

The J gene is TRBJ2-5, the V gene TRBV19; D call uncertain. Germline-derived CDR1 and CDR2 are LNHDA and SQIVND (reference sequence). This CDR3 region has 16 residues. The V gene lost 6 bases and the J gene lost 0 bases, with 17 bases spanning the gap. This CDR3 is CASSPHSSGYQETQYF. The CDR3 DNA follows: TGTGCCAGTAGCCCCCACAGTTCCGGTTACCAAGAGACCCAGTACTTC.

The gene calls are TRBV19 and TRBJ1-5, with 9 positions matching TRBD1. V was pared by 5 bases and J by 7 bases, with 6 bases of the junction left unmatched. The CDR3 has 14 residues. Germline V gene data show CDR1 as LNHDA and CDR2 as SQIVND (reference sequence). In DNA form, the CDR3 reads TGTGCCAGTAGTCCAGGACAGGGGAACCAGCCCCAGCATTTT. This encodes CASSPGQGNQPQHF.

This CDR3 reads CASSLEGVPPLHF. DNA for the CDR3: TGCGCCAGCAGCTTAGAAGGGGTGCCACCCCTCCACTTT. The chain employs TRBV5-1 and TRBJ1-6; D perhaps matches TRBD1 (5 bases). Germline CDR1 is SGHRS and CDR2 is YFSETQ. The CDR3 extends over 13 amino acids. Trimming cost V 2 bases and J 11 bases, with 11 bases left between them.

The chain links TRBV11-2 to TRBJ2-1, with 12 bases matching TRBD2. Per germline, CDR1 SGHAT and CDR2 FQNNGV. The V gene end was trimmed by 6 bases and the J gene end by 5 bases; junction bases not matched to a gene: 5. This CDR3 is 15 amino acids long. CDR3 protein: CASRLTSGSHNEQFF. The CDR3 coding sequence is TGTGCCAGCAGGCTGACTAGCGGGAGCCACAATGAGCAGTTCTTC. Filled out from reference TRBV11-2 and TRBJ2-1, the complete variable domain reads EAGVAQSPRYKIIEKRQSVAFWCNPISGHATLYWYQQILGQGPKLLIQFQNNGVVDDSQLPKDRFSAERLKGVDSTLKIQPAKLEDSAVYLCASRLTSGSHNEQFFGPGTRLTVL.